This entry lists 8 T cell receptor beta chains sequenced from one sample in a study of Graves' ophthalmopathy and Graves' hyperthyroidism. CDR3 regions of TCR beta were amplified from RNA transcripts. HTBI primers were used in a first-round RT-PCR, which preceded a second-round multiplex PCR. Each CDR3 protein is one row after TCRdb ran MiXCR on the multiplex PCR reads. The table has some 200,000 distinct CDR3 sequences, roughly 27% seen once. The sequenced sample consisted of peripheral blood. Receptor source: a man aged 50-60 years with Graves' ophthalmopathy.

This clonotype was detected ten times or more. The genes are TRBV20-1 and TRBJ1-1, with 8 bases lining up with TRBD1. Germline V lookup: CDR1 DFQATT, CDR2 SNEGSKA (reference sequence). This CDR3 region has 12 residues. Trimming removed 6 bases from V and 4 bases from J; junction bases left unmatched: 4. CDR3 sequence: CSALQGGTEAFF. In nucleotides, the CDR3 is TGCAGTGCCCTACAGGGGGGCACTGAAGCTTTCTTT.

This clonotype was observed many times. The chain carries TRBV29-1 and TRBJ2-7, with 8 bases identical to TRBD1. V lost 0 bases, J lost 12 bases, and 7 bases stayed unmatched. Per germline, CDR1 SQVTM and CDR2 ANQGSEA. This CDR3 region has 12 residues. The CDR3 DNA reads as TGCAGCGTTGAAGACCTCGGTCAGGGGGCGTACTTC. It specifies CSVEDLGQGAYF.

This chain joins TRBV12-3 or TRBV12-4 and TRBJ2-7; 11 bases map to TRBD2. CDR3 length equals 14 residues. J lost 3 bases, V lost 5 bases, and 3 bases had no gene match. CDR3 region: CASSASGRIYEQYF. The CDR3 DNA sequence: TGTGCCAGCAGTGCTAGCGGGAGGATCTACGAGCAGTACTTC.

This clonotype was recorded at least ten times. The chain couples TRBV6-2 or TRBV6-3 to TRBJ1-1; TRBD1 agrees at 8 bases. Losses at the gene ends were 2 bases for V and 3 bases for J; bases not matched to a gene: 14. This CDR3 region has 18 residues. The germline gives CDR1 MNHEY, CDR2 SVGEGT. CDR3 DNA sequence: TGTGCCAGCAGTTACAGACAGGGGACCCTCCTAGCGGACACTGAAGCTTTCTTT. Its protein product is CASSYRQGTLLADTEAFF.

This clonotype was counted at least ten times. This sequence joins TRBV12-3 or TRBV12-4 and TRBJ1-5; 12 nucleotides line up with TRBD1. The CDR3 has 15 residues. J was trimmed by 6 bases and V by 3 bases; bases with no gene match: 3. The CDR3 spells CASSFGTGGRQPQHF. CDR3 in DNA: TGTGCCAGCAGTTTTGGGACAGGGGGCCGTCAGCCCCAGCATTTT.

V is TRBV12-5 and J is TRBJ1-1; D is ambiguous. Germline CDR1 is LGHNT and CDR2 is FRNRAP. The CDR3 sequence is 16 residues long. Trimming took 2 bases from V and 8 from J, leaving 21 bases between them. The CDR3 DNA reads TGTGCTAGTGGTTTGACCCTCCCGGGTCAGCGCCCCGAAGCTTTCTTT. This codes for CASGLTLPGQRPEAFF.

Many counts were recorded for this clonotype. The CDR3 is CASSLEMVGNEQYF. The CDR3 bases are TGCGCCAGCAGCTTGGAAATGGTCGGGAACGAGCAGTACTTC. V and J are TRBV5-1 and TRBJ2-7, with D maybe TRBD2 (5 bases). The germline gives CDR1 SGHRS, CDR2 YFSETQ. The length of the CDR3 is 14 residues. V lost 0 bases to trimming and J lost 5 bases, with 12 bases between them.

The sample holds many counts of this clonotype. This sequence joins TRBV28 and TRBJ2-7; tentative D call: TRBD1 (5 bases). The CDR3 is 12 amino acids. Germline CDR1 and CDR2: MDHEN and SYDVKM. The ends were cut back, 9 bases at V and 4 bases at J, with 13 bases in the middle. In DNA form, the CDR3 reads TGTGCCAGTAAGGGGCAGCTTTACGAGCAGTACTTC. Translated: CASKGQLYEQYF.